This is a list of T cell receptor beta chains from one sample in a study of tumour-infiltrating T cells in Burkitt lymphoma. Data came from immunoSEQ multiplex PCR; TCRdb stores just in-frame clones and leaves some out. The sample comprises 13,000 to 15,000 clones, roughly 74% of which are singletons, and around 7.2% rests with the top ten. The sample consisted of tumor tissue. These receptors all stem from a human donor with diffuse large B-cell lymphoma. Each CDR3 is given with its conserved first and last residue. The D gene is left open where the match is weak. A row's size may be missing; if present it is once, few, many or a size class.

clone_size	d_call	v_call	j_call	cdr3_length	cdr3_aa	cdr3_nt
.	TRBD2	TRBV9	TRBJ2-1	15	CASSNRGSGASPQFF	TGTGCCAGCAGCAATCGGGGTAGCGGGGCGTCCCCCCAGTTCTTC
.	TRBD2	TRBV4-2	TRBJ2-1	17	CASSQGLAGSSYNEQFF	TGTGCCAGCAGCCAAGGACTAGCGGGTAGCTCCTACAATGAGCAGTTCTTC
.	.	TRBV10-1	TRBJ2-2	15	CASSDRQENTGELFF	TGCGCCAGCAGTGACCGACAGGAGAACACCGGGGAGCTGTTTTTT
.	.	TRBV7-9	TRBJ1-1	13	CASSLTRNTEAFF	TGTGCCAGCAGCTTAACGCGGAACACTGAAGCTTTCTTT
.	TRBD1	TRBV19	TRBJ1-5	15	CASSRTGIGNQPQHF	TGTGCCAGTAGCAGGACAGGGATCGGCAATCAGCCCCAGCATTTT
.	TRBD2	TRBV5-1	TRBJ2-7	16	CASSLGGTSSSYEQYF	TGCGCCAGCAGCTTGGGGGGGACTAGCAGCTCCTACGAGCAGTACTTC
large	TRBD2	TRBV11-2	TRBJ2-5	16	CASRPTLAETQETQYF	TGTGCCAGCAGACCCACCCTAGCGGAGACTCAAGAGACCCAGTACTTC
.	.	TRBV7-9	TRBJ2-7	13	CASSLFGTYEQYF	TGTGCCAGCAGCTTATTCGGTACCTACGAGCAGTACTTC
once	.	TRBV7-2	TRBJ2-5	14	CASSLVGGQETQYF	TGTGCCAGCAGCTTAGTCGGTGGTCAAGAGACCCAGTACTTC
.	.	TRBV7-8	TRBJ1-5	15	CASSLVWANNQPQHF	TGTGCCAGCAGCTTAGTTTGGGCGAACAATCAGCCCCAGCATTTT
.	.	TRBV19	TRBJ2-3	14	CASSSQGSTDTQYF	TGTGCCAGTAGTAGTCAGGGAAGCACAGATACGCAGTATTTT
.	TRBD1	TRBV29-1	TRBJ2-1	11	CSVEDRAGQFF	TGCAGCGTCGAGGACAGGGCTGGGCAGTTCTTC
once	.	TRBV19	TRBJ2-1	16	CASSSLSGAPVDEQFF	TGTGCCAGTAGTTCTCTTTCCGGGGCCCCGGTCGATGAGCAGTTCTTC
.	.	TRBV13	TRBJ1-3	16	CASSSFRDVTGNTIYF	TGTGCCAGCAGCTCATTCCGGGACGTAACTGGAAACACCATATATTTT
.	.	TRBV18	TRBJ2-5	16	CASSPGPVGPQETQYF	TGTGCCAGCTCACCAGGGCCCGTAGGCCCCCAAGAGACCCAGTACTTC
once	.	TRBV9	TRBJ2-1	16	CASKKDPTSSYNEQFF	TGTGCCAGCAAGAAGGACCCCACAAGCTCCTACAATGAGCAGTTCTTC
.	.	TRBV18	TRBJ1-2	13	CASSPEANYGYTF	TGTGCCAGCTCCCCCGAAGCTAACTATGGCTACACCTTC
.	.	TRBV6-1	TRBJ2-5	15	CASSELALGQETQYF	TGTGCCAGCAGTGAGTTGGCCTTGGGGCAAGAGACCCAGTACTTC
.	.	TRBV9	TRBJ2-7	11	CASSVPGEQYF	TGTGCCAGCAGCGTACCAGGCGAGCAGTACTTC
.	TRBD2	TRBV13	TRBJ2-2	15	CASSLGLAGTGELFF	TGTGCCAGCAGCTTGGGACTAGCGGGAACCGGGGAGCTGTTTTTT